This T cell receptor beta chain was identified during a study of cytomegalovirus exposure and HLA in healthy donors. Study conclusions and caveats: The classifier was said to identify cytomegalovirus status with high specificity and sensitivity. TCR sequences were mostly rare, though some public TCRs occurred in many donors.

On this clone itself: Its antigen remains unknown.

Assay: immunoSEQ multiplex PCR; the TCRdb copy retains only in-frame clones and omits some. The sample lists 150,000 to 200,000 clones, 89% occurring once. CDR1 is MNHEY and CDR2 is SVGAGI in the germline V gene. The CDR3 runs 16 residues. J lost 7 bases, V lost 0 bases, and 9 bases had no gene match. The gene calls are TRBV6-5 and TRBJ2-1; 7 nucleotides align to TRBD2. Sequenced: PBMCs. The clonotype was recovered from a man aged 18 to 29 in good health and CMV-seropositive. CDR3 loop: CASSYSGGGPSNEQFF. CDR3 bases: TGTGCCAGCAGTTACTCGGGGGGAGGGCCCTCGAATGAGCAGTTCTTC.